A selection of T cell receptor beta chains follows, all from one sample in a study of brain metastases from non-small cell lung cancer. Repertoires were generated with immunoSEQ multiplex PCR, while TCRdb's copy carries only in-frame clones and drops some. The table includes 2,000 to 2,500 clones, around four fifths detected once. Sample: primary lung tumor tissue. These receptor sequences come from a donor aged 40 or over with non-small cell lung cancer. Each CDR3 is given with its conserved first and last residue. Fields, in order: D gene, clone size, V gene, J gene, CDR3 protein, CDR3 DNA. D genes are given only for firm matches. The size of a clone is reported for some rows only, either as once, few or many, or as a class for expanded clones.

d_call: TRBD2
clone_size: once
v_call: TRBV28
j_call: TRBJ2-1
cdr3_aa: CASLMREGFYNEQFF
cdr3_nt: TGTGCCAGCCTGATGCGGGAGGGCTTCTACAATGAGCAGTTCTTC

d_call: -
clone_size: -
v_call: TRBV6-2/TRBV6-3
j_call: TRBJ2-4
cdr3_aa: CASSYYPKNIQYF
cdr3_nt: TGTGCCAGCAGTTACTACCCCAAAAACATTCAGTACTTC

d_call: -
clone_size: -
v_call: TRBV18
j_call: TRBJ2-7
cdr3_aa: CASSGGIPNPLYEQYF
cdr3_nt: TGTGCCAGCTCAGGGGGGATACCCAATCCTCTCTACGAGCAGTACTTC

d_call: TRBD2
clone_size: once
v_call: TRBV6-1
j_call: TRBJ2-3
cdr3_aa: CASSERGGLAGGTDTQYF
cdr3_nt: TGTGCCAGCAGTGAAAGGGGGGGACTAGCGGGAGGCACAGATACGCAGTATTTT

d_call: -
clone_size: few
v_call: TRBV2
j_call: TRBJ2-1
cdr3_aa: CASSALGYQNEQFF
cdr3_nt: TGTGCCAGCAGTGCCTTGGGGTACCAAAATGAGCAGTTCTTC

d_call: -
clone_size: once
v_call: TRBV4-3
j_call: TRBJ1-6
cdr3_aa: CASSQTSYNSPLHF
cdr3_nt: TGCGCCAGCAGCCAAACCTCCTATAATTCACCCCTCCACTTT

d_call: TRBD1
clone_size: -
v_call: TRBV30
j_call: TRBJ2-7
cdr3_aa: CAWSPPGTGNEQYF
cdr3_nt: TGTGCCTGGAGCCCACCCGGGACAGGGAACGAGCAGTACTTC

d_call: -
clone_size: -
v_call: TRBV7-3
j_call: TRBJ1-1
cdr3_aa: CASSQMGDTEAFF
cdr3_nt: TGTGCCAGCAGTCAAATGGGGGACACTGAAGCTTTCTTT

d_call: -
clone_size: -
v_call: TRBV7-2
j_call: TRBJ2-7
cdr3_aa: CASSLAAGTHEQYF
cdr3_nt: TGTGCCAGCAGCTTAGCCGCTGGGACCCACGAGCAGTACTTC

d_call: -
clone_size: once
v_call: TRBV4-2
j_call: TRBJ2-7
cdr3_aa: CASSQDSGSSSSYEQYF
cdr3_nt: TGTGCCAGCAGCCAAGATAGTGGCAGCTCTAGCTCCTACGAGCAGTACTTC

d_call: TRBD2
clone_size: -
v_call: TRBV19
j_call: TRBJ2-7
cdr3_aa: CASSIKVSGAYEQYF
cdr3_nt: TGTGCCAGTAGTATCAAGGTTAGCGGGGCCTACGAGCAGTACTTC

d_call: -
clone_size: -
v_call: TRBV19
j_call: TRBJ1-5
cdr3_aa: CASSIGRQISNQPQHF
cdr3_nt: TGTGCCAGTAGTATCGGGAGGCAGATTAGCAATCAGCCCCAGCATTTT

d_call: -
clone_size: -
v_call: TRBV12-3/TRBV12-4
j_call: TRBJ1-6
cdr3_aa: CASSLGALPPLHF
cdr3_nt: TGTGCCAGCAGTTTAGGGGCCCTCCCGCCCCTCCACTTT

d_call: -
clone_size: once
v_call: TRBV7-9
j_call: TRBJ2-5
cdr3_aa: CASSSALRKETQYF
cdr3_nt: TGTGCCAGCAGCTCGGCACTAAGAAAAGAGACCCAGTACTTC

d_call: -
clone_size: -
v_call: TRBV7-8
j_call: TRBJ1-2
cdr3_aa: CASSLADSWGYTF
cdr3_nt: TGTGCCAGCAGCTTAGCCGACAGTTGGGGCTACACCTTC

d_call: -
clone_size: -
v_call: TRBV20-1
j_call: TRBJ2-1
cdr3_aa: CSASGAHRGEQFF
cdr3_nt: TGCAGTGCTAGTGGGGCCCATCGGGGTGAGCAGTTCTTC

d_call: TRBD1
clone_size: -
v_call: TRBV19
j_call: TRBJ1-5
cdr3_aa: CASSFGQDEPYSNQPQHF
cdr3_nt: TGTGCCAGTAGTTTCGGACAGGACGAACCTTATAGCAATCAGCCCCAGCATTTT

d_call: TRBD1
clone_size: -
v_call: TRBV7-8
j_call: TRBJ1-2
cdr3_aa: CASSLDRVDGYTF
cdr3_nt: TGTGCCAGCAGCCTGGACAGGGTCGATGGCTACACCTTC

d_call: -
clone_size: -
v_call: TRBV28
j_call: TRBJ2-1
cdr3_aa: CASGWGGGGGGEQFF
cdr3_nt: TGTGCCAGCGGCTGGGGAGGAGGGGGTGGAGGGGAGCAGTTCTTC

d_call: -
clone_size: -
v_call: TRBV6-5
j_call: TRBJ1-1
cdr3_aa: CASSYSPGGENTEAFF
cdr3_nt: TGTGCCAGCAGTTACTCCCCTGGGGGAGAGAACACTGAAGCTTTCTTT